This T cell receptor (beta chain) was sequenced during a study of T-cell reconstitution after alpha-beta-depleted transplantation in children. Findings of the study overall: Where some patients showed high TCRbeta diversity at day 60, it came from recipient T cells and thymic progenitors that had survived. Expanded graft clones, several hundred of them, were reportedly the source of alpha-beta T cells about two months after transplant. Newly produced T cells mostly provided counts and TCRbeta diversity after one year, as hyperexpanded clones declined.

Germline CDR1 and CDR2: SGHVS and FQNEAQ. V gave up 1 base and J gave up 8 bases, with 12 bases separating them. The CDR3 spans 14 residues. Unique molecular identifiers were incorporated during preparation of the TCRbeta library. One entry per CDR3 protein results from TCRdb running MiXCR on the PCR reads. The data contain 800,000 to 1,000,000 distinct CDR3 sequences, about 31% of them singletons. The sample holds a few counts of this clonotype. Its antigen is currently unknown. Sequences were derived from PBMCs, mostly from graft donor cells, sampled 360 days after TCRalphabeta/CD19-depleted stem cell transplant. This chain uses TRBV7-8 with TRBJ2-1; D may be TRBD2 (6 bases). The clonotype originates from a boy in the first two years of life who had a stem cell transplant for SCID, so the T cells may come from the graft donor. CDR3 residues: CASSLVLAVDEQFF. The CDR3 region has the DNA TGTGCCAGCAGCTTAGTCTTAGCGGTGGATGAGCAGTTCTTC.